The TCR beta chain described here comes from a study of T cell responses to AZD1222 COVID-19 vaccine (dated by TCRdb to about 2021). About the investigation overall: Because spike-specific TCR depth and breadth did not differ between the two schedules, AZD1222 recipients who got a second dose at roughly 4 weeks were pooled with those who got a second dose at roughly 12 weeks. Trial participants were enrolled by age into subgroups of 18-55, 56-69 and 70-plus years, and approximately 150, 30 and 60 TCR-sequenced participants, respectively, were included in these subgroups. A total of 233 trial participants underwent TCR sequencing, of whom around 210 had received two doses of AZD1222 and some 26 had received two doses of the MenACWY control vaccine.

The CDR3 regions of human TCRbeta chains were analyzed by immunosequencing. The original methods were these. Repertoire TCRs were checked for matches against a reference library of SARS-CoV-2-specific TCRs that had been generated using the MIRA antigen-specificity platform. Breadth meant the fraction of unique TCRs that were SARS-CoV-2-associated, whereas depth meant the fraction of total T cells that were SARS-CoV-2-associated. Using the MIRA data, each spike-specific TCR was mapped to the spike region that the TCR reacts to and placed in a CD4 or CD8 class. Log10-transformed breadth and depth values were compared by one-way ANOVA with Sidak's multiple comparisons tests. Sourced from immuneACCESS, this table was stored by TCRdb with only in-frame sequences that have V and J called. A share of the clones is absent; for the studies checked, an unresolved V gene accounts for under half, and the remainder has no known explanation. D and trimming come from the DNA, and the V and J calls and clone size come from that table. In all, the sample holds approximately 85,000 clones, and about 86% of those were seen once. In total, the top ten clones hold around 6.7% of the sample.

Notes on this clone: Its antigen is not yet known. No base quality values were provided; no much bigger clone lies one nucleotide off.

The paper as a whole reports these results and caveats: Spike-specific TCR breadth and depth rose significantly after two AZD1222 doses compared with day 0 and with MenACWY recipients. Participants were mostly white British, with more females than males. The authors suggested clonal diversity may have been underestimated. The 56-69-year group was small, and its depth increase did not reach significance, likely because of low power. Conclusions about previously exposed vaccinees are limited because only six or seven AZD1222 recipients were SARS-CoV-2 seropositive at baseline. Because no samples from the day 14 peak response were available, repertoires could be characterized only after the peak T cell response. Reportedly, close to half of the unique spike-specific TCRs recognized epitopes lying outside the regions that are mutated in the B.1.351 and B.1.1.7 variants. The vaccine-associated CD4 TCRs covered the entire spike protein, and the dominant responses fell in regions 160-218 and 743-854.

Explained via the paper, the time point label denotes: baseline before first vaccination. Samples from vaccinated people were obtained from the UK trials COV001 and COV002, which included a single-blind randomized controlled phase 2/3 trial of AZD1222 (ChAdOx1 nCoV-19) in healthy adults. For TCRbeta chain sequencing, PBMC samples were collected from trial participants at day 0 and at day 28 after the second dose. The sample consisted of peripheral blood, taken on day 0 of AZD1222 vaccination. This sequence was found in an adult in good health.

The CDR3 reads CASSPLGQGDSPLHF. The nucleotide sequence is TGTGCCAGCTCACCCCTAGGACAAGGAGATTCACCCCTCCACTTT. This receptor chain uses TRBV18 and TRBJ1-6; the D gene is perhaps TRBD1, on 5 matching bases. CDR1 KGHSH and CDR2 LQKENI were looked up in the germline V gene. There are 15 amino acids in the CDR3, from cysteine to phenylalanine inclusive. Only the CDR3 portion is preserved as DNA: 45 bases, with reading frame beginning at the first base. Cut back by 3 bases and 8 bases, the V and J ends lie 14 bases apart.